This TCR beta chain originates from a study of blood T cell repertoires in COVID-19. Study-wide background: Material from acute and convalescent COVID-19 was sourced from the United States, Italy and Spain. PBMCs, B-cell-depleted T cells, or T cells were the source of the cDNA or gDNA that made up the material.

Sequenced by immunoSEQ multiplex PCR; TCRdb stores in-frame clones only, minus some. Of approximately 140,000 clones listed, roughly 80% were seen once; the top ten hold roughly 6.5%. This TCR derives from a human donor in a cohort sampled during active COVID-19. Sequencing input: peripheral blood.

The CDR3, as DNA: TGTGCCAGCAGCCCCGGACAGGCCGTTGCAACTAATGAAAAACTGTTTTTT. It specifies CASSPGQAVATNEKLFF. The V and J genes are TRBV7-9 and TRBJ1-4, with 7 bases identical to TRBD1. Looked up from germline, CDR1 is SEHNR and CDR2 is FQNEAQ (reference sequence). This CDR3 region has 17 residues. Germline trimming cut 5 bases from V and 0 bases from J; bases unmatched to any gene: 9.